This T cell receptor (gamma chain) was profiled in a study of γδ T cells in repeated Plasmodium falciparum infection. Bulk repertoires came from Vgamma9/Vdelta2+ or Vdelta2-negative gammadelta T cells flow-sorted from PBMC. TCRdb used CATT to re-call clones from the multiplex PCR reads. The sample has about 26,000 gamma-chain clones, around 2.9% seen once; the top ten hold 25% to 40%. This CDR3 region has 13 residues. CDR1 and CDR2 from the germline V gene are GITISATS and ISYDGTV (reference sequence). This clone was counted ten times or more. This likely traces to a read error, being one base from a far larger clone. Additional DNA sequences in this sample encode the identical CDR3.

The sequence came from a pool of human donors (malaria-infected and uninfected, not separated). There is no J gene call, but TRGV9 is given as the V gene. The sample taken for sequencing was gamma-delta T cells from blood. The CDR3 region has the DNA TGTGCCTTGTGGGAGGTGCGTCGATATAAGAAGCTCTTT. Protein sequence: CALWEVRRYKKLF.